This T cell receptor beta chain was retrieved from a study of cytomegalovirus exposure and HLA in healthy donors. Overall study: Researchers found that approximately 77% of almost 400 genotyped donors fell within the Caucasian-associated ancestry cluster.

Overall study results and limits: The study carried out a later analysis of TCR beta sequences. It associated approximately 17,000 of them with specific HLA alleles at a false discovery rate of 0.05.

About this clone itself: Its target is not known.

The CDR3 length is 15 residues. Trimming left V 5 bases short and J 1 base short, with 11 bases between. Germline V CDR1 and CDR2: MNHEY, SMNVEV (reference sequence). The PCR ran on 60 Vbeta and 13 Jbeta primers. Some clones are missing from TCRdb's copy, which holds only in-frame ones; the method was immunoSEQ multiplex PCR. The sample shows tens of thousands of clones, just under 75% of them seen only once. This clonotype originated in a human donor in good health. This sequence joins TRBV27 and TRBJ2-2; D is perhaps TRBD1 (6 bases). Sequencing was done on a sample of PBMCs. As DNA, the CDR3 is TGTGCCAGCAGTCCCTCGGGACAGAACACCGGGGAGCTGTTTTTT. Protein sequence: CASSPSGQNTGELFF.